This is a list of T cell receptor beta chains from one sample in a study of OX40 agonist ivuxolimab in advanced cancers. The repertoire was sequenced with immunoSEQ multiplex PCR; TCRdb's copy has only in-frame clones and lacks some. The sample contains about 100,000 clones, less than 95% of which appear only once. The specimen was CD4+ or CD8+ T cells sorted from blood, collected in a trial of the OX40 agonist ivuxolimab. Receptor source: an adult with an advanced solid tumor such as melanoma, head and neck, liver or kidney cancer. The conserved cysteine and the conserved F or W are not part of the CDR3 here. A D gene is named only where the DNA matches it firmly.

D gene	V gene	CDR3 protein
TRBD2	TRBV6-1	ASQLAISYEQY
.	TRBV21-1	ASSKAGGSSYEQY
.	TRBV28	ASSIIAYSNQPQH
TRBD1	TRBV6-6	ASSPGQGTNIQY
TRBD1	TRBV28	ASSPGTGYNEQF
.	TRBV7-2	ASSLWTDAGNEQF
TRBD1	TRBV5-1	ASNLGGTGPETQY
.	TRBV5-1	ASSGGLLGTEAF
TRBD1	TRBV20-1	SATDRAGYT
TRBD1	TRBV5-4	ASSPKGGQGPYEQY
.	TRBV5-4	ASSLGQGADTQY
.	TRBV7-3	ASSQRANTGELF
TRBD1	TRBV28	ASSLDRAYEQY
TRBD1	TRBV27	ASSPGTGSSHTEQF
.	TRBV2	ASSENGLSSYNEQF
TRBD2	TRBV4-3	ASSQGTGTSGLGQY
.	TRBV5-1	ASSLDEGRAF
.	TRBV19	ASSIGVRNYGYT
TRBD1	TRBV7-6	ASSPRTGLTPGNTIY
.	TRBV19	ASSTRYNEQF
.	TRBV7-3	ASSQSGTDTQY
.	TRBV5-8	ASSLAGRGRGANVLT
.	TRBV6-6	ASSTPGSFIYGGYT
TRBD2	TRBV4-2	ASSHQAGGQAYEQY
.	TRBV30	AWRQGRENQKLF